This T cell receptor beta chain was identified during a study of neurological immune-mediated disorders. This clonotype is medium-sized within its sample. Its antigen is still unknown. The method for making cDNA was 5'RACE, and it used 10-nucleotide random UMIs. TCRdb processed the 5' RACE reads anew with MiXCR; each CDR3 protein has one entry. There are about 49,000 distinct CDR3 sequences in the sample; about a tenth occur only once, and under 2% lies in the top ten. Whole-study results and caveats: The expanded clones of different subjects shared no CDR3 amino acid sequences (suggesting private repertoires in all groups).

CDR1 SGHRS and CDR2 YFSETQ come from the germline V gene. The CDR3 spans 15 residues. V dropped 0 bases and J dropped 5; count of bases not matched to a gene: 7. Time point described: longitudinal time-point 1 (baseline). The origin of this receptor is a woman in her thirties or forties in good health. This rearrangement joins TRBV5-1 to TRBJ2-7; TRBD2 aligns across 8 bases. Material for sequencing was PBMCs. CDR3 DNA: TGCGCCAGCAGCTTGGTACGGGGGGGCCACGACGAGCAGTACTTC. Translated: CASSLVRGGHDEQYF.